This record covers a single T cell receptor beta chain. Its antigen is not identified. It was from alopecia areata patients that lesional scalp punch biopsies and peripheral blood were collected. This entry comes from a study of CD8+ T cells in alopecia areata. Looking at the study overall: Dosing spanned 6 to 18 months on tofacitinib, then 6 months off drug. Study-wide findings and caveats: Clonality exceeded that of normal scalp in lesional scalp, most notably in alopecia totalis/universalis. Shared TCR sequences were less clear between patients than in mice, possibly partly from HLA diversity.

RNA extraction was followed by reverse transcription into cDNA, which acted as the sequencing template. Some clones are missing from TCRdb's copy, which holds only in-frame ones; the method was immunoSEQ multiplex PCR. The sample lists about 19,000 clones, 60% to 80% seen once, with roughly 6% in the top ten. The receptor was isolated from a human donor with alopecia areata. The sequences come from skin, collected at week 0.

The CDR3 bases are TGTGCCAGCAGACCGGAGGGGAATCAGCCCCAGCATTTT. Protein: CASRPEGNQPQHF. This chain uses TRBV4-2 with TRBJ1-5, with D possibly being TRBD1 (5 bases). Trimming removed 6 bases from V and 4 bases from J, with 10 bases in between. CDR3 length equals 13 residues. Germline CDR1 and CDR2: LGHNA and YNFKEQ.